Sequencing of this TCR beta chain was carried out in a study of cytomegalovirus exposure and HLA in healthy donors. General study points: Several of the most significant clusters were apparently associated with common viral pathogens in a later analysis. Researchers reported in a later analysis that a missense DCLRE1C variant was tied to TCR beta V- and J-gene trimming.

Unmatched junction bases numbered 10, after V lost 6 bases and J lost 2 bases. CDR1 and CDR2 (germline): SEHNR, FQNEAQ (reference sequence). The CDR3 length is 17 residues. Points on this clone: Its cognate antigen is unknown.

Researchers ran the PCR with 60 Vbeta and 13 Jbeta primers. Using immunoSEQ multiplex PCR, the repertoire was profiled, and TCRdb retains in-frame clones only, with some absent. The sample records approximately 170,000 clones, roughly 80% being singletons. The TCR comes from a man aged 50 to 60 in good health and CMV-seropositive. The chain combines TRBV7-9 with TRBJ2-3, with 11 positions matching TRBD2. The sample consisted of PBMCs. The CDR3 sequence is CASSPLTGLAVTDTQYF. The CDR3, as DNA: TGTGCCAGCAGTCCCCTAACGGGACTAGCGGTCACAGATACGCAGTATTTT.